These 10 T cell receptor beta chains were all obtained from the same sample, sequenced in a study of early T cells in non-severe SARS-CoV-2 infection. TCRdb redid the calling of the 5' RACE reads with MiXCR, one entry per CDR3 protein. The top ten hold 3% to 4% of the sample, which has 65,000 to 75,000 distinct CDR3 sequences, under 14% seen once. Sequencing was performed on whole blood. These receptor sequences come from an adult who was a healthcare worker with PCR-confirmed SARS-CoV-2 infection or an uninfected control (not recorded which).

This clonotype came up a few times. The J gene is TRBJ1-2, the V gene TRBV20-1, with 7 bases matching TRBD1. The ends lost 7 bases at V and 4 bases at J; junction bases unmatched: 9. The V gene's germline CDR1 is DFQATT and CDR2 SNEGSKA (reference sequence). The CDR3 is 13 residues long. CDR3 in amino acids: CSVAPQGGYGYTF. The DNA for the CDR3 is TGCAGTGTGGCTCCTCAGGGGGGCTATGGCTACACCTTC.

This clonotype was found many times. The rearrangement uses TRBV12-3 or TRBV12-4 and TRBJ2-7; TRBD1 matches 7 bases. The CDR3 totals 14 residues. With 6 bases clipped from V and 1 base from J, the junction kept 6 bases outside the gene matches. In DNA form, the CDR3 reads TGTGCCAGCAGCCTACAGGGGATGTCCTACGAGCAGTACTTC. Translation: CASSLQGMSYEQYF.

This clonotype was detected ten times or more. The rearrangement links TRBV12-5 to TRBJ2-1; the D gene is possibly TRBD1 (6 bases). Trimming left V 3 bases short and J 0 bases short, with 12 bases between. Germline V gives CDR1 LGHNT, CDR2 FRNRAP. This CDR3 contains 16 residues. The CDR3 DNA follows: TGTGCTAGTGGTTTTGCCCAGGGGAGCTCCTACAATGAGCAGTTCTTC. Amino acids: CASGFAQGSSYNEQFF.

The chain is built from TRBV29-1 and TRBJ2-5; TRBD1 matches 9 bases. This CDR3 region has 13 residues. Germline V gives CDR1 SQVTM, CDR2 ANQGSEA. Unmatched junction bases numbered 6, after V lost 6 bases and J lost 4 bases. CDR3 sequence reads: CSVVLTGGETQYF. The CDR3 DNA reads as TGCAGCGTAGTCCTGACAGGGGGAGAGACCCAGTACTTC. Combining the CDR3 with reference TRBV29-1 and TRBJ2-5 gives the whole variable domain SAVISQKPSRDICQRGTSLTIQCQVDSQVTMMFWYRQQPGQSLTLIATANQGSEATYESGFVIDKFPISRPNLTFSTLTVSNMSPEDSSIYLCSVVLTGGETQYFGPGTRLLVL.

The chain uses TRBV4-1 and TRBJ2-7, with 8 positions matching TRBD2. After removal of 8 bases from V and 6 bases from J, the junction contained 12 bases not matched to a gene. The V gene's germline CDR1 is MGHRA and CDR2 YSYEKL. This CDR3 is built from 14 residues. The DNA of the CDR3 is TGCGCCAGCTCTCGGGCGGGAGGCCAAGGCGAGCAGTACTTC. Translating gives CASSRAGGQGEQYF.

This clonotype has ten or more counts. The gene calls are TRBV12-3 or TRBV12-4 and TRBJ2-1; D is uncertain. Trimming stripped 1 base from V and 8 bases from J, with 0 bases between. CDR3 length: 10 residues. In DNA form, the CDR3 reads TGTGCCAGCAGTTTAGATGAGCAGTTCTTC. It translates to CASSLDEQFF.

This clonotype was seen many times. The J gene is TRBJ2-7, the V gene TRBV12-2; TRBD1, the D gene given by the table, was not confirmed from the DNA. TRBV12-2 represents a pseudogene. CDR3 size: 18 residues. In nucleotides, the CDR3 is TGTGCAAGTCGCTTAGGTGTCCGGAGCGGGGGCACCACCTACGAGCAGTACTTC. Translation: CASRLGVRSGGTTYEQYF.

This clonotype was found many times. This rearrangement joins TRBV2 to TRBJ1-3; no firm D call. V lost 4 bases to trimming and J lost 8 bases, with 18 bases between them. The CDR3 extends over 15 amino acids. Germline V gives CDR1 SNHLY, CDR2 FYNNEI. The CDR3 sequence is CASSAQGPVGDTIYF. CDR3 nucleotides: TGTGCCAGCAGTGCCCAAGGACCGGTGGGTGACACCATATATTTT.

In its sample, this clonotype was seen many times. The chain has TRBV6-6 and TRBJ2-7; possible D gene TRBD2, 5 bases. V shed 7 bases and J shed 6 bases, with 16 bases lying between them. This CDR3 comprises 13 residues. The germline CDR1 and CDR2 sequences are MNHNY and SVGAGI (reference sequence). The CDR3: CASTLGRSGEQYF. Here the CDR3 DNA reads TGTGCCAGCACCCTCGGGCGAAGCGGCGAGCAGTACTTC.

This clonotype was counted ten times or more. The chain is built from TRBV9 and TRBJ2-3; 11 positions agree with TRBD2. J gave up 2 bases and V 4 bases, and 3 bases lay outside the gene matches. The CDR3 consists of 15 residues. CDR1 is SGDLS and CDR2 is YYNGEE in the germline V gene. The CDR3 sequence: CASSMGLAVTDTQYF. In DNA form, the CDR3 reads TGTGCCAGCAGCATGGGACTAGCGGTCACAGATACGCAGTATTTT.